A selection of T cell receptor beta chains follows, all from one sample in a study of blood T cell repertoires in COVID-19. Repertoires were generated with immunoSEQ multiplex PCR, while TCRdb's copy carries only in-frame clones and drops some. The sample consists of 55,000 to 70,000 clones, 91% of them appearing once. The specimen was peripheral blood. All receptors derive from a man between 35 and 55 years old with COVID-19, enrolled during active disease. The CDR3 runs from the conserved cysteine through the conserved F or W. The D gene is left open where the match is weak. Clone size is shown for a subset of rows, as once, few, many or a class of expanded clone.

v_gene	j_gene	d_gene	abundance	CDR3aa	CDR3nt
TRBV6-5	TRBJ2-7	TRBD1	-	CASSYSGTDYEQYF	TGTGCCAGCAGTTACTCGGGGACAGACTACGAGCAGTACTTC
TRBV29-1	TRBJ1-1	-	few	CSVLGYTEAFF	TGCAGCGTTCTAGGTTACACTGAAGCTTTCTTT
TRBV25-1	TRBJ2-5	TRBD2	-	CASSSSGGDQETQYF	TGTGCCAGCAGTTCTAGCGGGGGGGACCAAGAGACCCAGTACTTC
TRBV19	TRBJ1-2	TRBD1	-	CASSKRQGGGYTF	TGTGCCAGTAGTAAGAGACAGGGTGGAGGCTACACCTTC
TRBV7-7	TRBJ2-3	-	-	CASSVGGLATDTQYF	TGTGCCAGCAGCGTAGGTGGGCTAGCAACAGATACGCAGTATTTT
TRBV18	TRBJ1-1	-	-	CASSPEASTEAFF	TGTGCCAGCTCACCTGAGGCCAGCACTGAAGCTTTCTTT
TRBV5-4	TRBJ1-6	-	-	CASSLGRTGDSPLHF	TGTGCCAGCAGCTTGGGGCGGACGGGAGATTCACCCCTCCACTTT
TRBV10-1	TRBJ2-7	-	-	CASSERTEGEQYF	TGCGCCAGCAGTGAGAGGACAGAAGGCGAGCAGTACTTC
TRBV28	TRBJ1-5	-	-	CASRVTGSNQPQHF	TGTGCCAGCAGGGTAACGGGAAGCAATCAGCCCCAGCATTTT
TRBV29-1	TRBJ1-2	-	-	CSVNPGGNYGYTF	TGCAGCGTTAATCCCGGGGGAAACTATGGCTACACCTTC
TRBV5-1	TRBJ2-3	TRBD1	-	CASKGGSFTDTQYF	TGCGCCAGCAAAGGGGGCTCCTTCACAGATACGCAGTATTTT
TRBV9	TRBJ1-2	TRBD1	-	CASSVGQGATNYGYTF	TGTGCCAGCAGCGTAGGACAGGGGGCTACTAACTATGGCTACACCTTC
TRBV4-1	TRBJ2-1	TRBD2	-	CASSQGTSGGFNEQFF	TGCGCCAGCAGCCAAGGGACTAGCGGGGGGTTCAATGAGCAGTTCTTC
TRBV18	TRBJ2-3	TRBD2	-	CASSPASLGSGALDTQYF	TGTGCCAGCTCACCCGCCTCCCTTGGGAGCGGGGCGTTAGATACGCAGTATTTT
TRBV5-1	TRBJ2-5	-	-	CASSLGLRGRQETQYF	TGCGCCAGCAGCTTGGGTCTCCGGGGTAGACAAGAGACCCAGTACTTC
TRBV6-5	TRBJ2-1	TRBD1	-	CASSASGTGANEQFF	TGTGCCAGCAGCGCCTCCGGGACAGGGGCCAATGAGCAGTTCTTC
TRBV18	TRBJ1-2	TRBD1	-	CASSLDRGIDGYTF	TGTGCCAGCTCACTAGACAGGGGTATTGATGGCTACACCTTC
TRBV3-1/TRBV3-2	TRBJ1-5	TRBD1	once	CASSDRGQPQHF	TGTGCCAGCAGCGACAGGGGTCAGCCCCAGCATTTT
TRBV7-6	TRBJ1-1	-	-	CASSHPGGAGTEAFF	TGTGCCAGCAGTCACCCGGGGGGGGCCGGCACTGAAGCTTTCTTT
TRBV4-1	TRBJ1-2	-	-	CASSPRDQGPYGYTF	TGCGCCAGCAGCCCCCGGGATCAAGGGCCCTATGGCTACACCTTC
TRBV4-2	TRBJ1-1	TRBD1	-	CASSQVQGVNTEAFF	TGTGCCAGCAGCCAGGTACAGGGGGTGAACACTGAAGCTTTCTTT
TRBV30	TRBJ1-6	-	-	CAWSGGLMHSPLHF	TGTGCCTGGAGTGGGGGACTGATGCATTCACCCCTCCACTTT
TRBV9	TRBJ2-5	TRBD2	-	CASSPKPGTSGETQYF	TGTGCCAGCAGCCCCAAACCCGGGACTAGCGGGGAGACCCAGTACTTC
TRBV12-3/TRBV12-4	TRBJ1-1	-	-	CASSFGGGTEAFF	TGTGCCAGCAGTTTCGGAGGAGGGACTGAAGCTTTCTTT
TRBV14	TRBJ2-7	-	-	CASSQDYQNEQYF	TGTGCCAGCAGCCAAGATTACCAGAACGAGCAGTACTTC
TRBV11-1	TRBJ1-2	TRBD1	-	CASSQDRGRGYTF	TGTGCCAGCAGCCAAGACAGGGGTCGAGGCTACACCTTC
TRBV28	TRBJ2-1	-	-	CASSTSGRGSYNEQFF	TGTGCCAGCAGTACATCAGGCCGGGGATCCTACAATGAGCAGTTCTTC
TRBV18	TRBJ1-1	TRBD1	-	CASSRGDRSEAFF	TGTGCCAGCTCACGGGGGGACAGGTCTGAAGCTTTCTTT
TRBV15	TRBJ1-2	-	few	CATSRDRDRGYTF	TGTGCCACCAGCAGAGACAGGGATCGTGGCTACACCTTC
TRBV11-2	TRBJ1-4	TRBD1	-	CASSPIDRGATNEKLFF	TGTGCCAGCAGCCCGATCGACAGGGGGGCAACTAATGAAAAACTGTTTTTT
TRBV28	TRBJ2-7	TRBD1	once	CASSLGTGGEQYF	TGTGCCAGCAGTTTAGGGACAGGGGGCGAGCAGTACTTC
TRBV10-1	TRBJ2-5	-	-	CASSEPPLETQYF	TGCGCCAGCAGTGAGCCCCCCTTGGAGACCCAGTACTTC
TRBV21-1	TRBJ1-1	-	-	CASSKKGQGIRTEAFF	TGTGCCAGCAGCAAAAAGGGACAGGGTATTAGAACTGAAGCTTTCTTT
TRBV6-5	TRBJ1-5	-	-	CASTPNQDNQPQHF	TGTGCCAGCACCCCGAACCAGGACAATCAGCCCCAGCATTTT
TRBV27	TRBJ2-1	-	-	CASSSPTRGYNEQFF	TGTGCCAGCAGTTCCCCTACCCGGGGGTACAATGAGCAGTTCTTC
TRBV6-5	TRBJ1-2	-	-	CASSLGQGIYGYTF	TGTGCCAGCAGTTTGGGGCAGGGGATCTATGGCTACACCTTC
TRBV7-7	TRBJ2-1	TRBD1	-	CASSRQGILGSYNEQFF	TGTGCCAGCAGCCGACAGGGAATCTTAGGCTCCTACAATGAGCAGTTCTTC
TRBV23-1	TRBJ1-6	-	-	CASSHLAGILKNNSPLHF	TGCGCCAGCAGTCACCTCGCAGGGATCCTTAAGAATAATTCACCCCTCCACTTT
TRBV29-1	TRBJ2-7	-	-	CSVQQGWGYEQYF	TGCAGCGTCCAACAGGGTTGGGGCTACGAGCAGTACTTC
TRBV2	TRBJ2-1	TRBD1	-	CASRSGQGGTLAYNEQFF	TGTGCCAGCAGGTCGGGACAGGGAGGCACCCTCGCCTACAATGAGCAGTTCTTC
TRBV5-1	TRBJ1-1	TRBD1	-	CASDPGQGISRTEAFF	TGCGCCAGCGACCCGGGACAGGGGATTTCCCGGACTGAAGCTTTCTTT
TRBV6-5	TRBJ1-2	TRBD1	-	CASRPSGGSAYGYTF	TGTGCCAGCAGACCCTCAGGGGGGTCGGCCTATGGCTACACCTTC
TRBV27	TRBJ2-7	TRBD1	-	CASSYSPGQGTYEQYF	TGTGCCAGCAGTTATAGTCCGGGACAGGGGACCTACGAGCAGTACTTC
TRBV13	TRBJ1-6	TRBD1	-	CASSLQGDSPLHF	TGTGCCAGCAGCCTCCAGGGGGATTCACCCCTCCACTTT
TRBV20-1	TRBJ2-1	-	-	CSAKLRNEQFF	TGCAGTGCAAAACTTCGGAATGAGCAGTTCTTC